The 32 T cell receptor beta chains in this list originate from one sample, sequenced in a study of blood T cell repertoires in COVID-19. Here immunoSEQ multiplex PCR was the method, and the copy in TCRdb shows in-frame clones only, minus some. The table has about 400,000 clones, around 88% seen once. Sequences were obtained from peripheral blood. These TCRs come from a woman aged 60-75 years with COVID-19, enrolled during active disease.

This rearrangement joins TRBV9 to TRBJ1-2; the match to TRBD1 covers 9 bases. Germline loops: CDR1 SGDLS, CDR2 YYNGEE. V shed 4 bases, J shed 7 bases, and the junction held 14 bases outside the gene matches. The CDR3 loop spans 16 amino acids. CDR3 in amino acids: CASSSINPGQGGGYTF. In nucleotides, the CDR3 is TGTGCCAGCAGCAGCATTAACCCGGGACAGGGCGGTGGCTACACCTTC. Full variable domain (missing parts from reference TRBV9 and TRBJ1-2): DSGVTQTPKHLITATGQRVTLRCSPRSGDLSVYWYQQSLDQGLQFLIQYYNGEERAKGNILERFSAQQFPDLHSELNLSSLELGDSALYFCASSSINPGQGGGYTFGSGTRLTVV.

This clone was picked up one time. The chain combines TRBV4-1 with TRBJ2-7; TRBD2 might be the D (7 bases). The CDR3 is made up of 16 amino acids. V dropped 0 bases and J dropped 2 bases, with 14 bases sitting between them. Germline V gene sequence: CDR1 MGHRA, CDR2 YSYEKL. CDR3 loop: CASSQDRGAEAYEQYF. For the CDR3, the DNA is TGCGCCAGCAGCCAAGATCGGGGGGCCGAAGCCTACGAGCAGTACTTC.

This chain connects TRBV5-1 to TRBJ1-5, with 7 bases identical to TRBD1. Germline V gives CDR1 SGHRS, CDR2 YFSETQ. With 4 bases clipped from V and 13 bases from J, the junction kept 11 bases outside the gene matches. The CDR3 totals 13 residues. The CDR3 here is CASSTLTGSQQHF. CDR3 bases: TGCGCCAGCAGCACCTTGACAGGGTCCCAACAGCATTTT.

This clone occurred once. CDR3 sequence (DNA): TGTGCCAGCAGTGAAGTAATAGGGGGCGTACTAGCCAAAAACATTCAGTACTTC. Its protein is CASSEVIGGVLAKNIQYF. The chain uses TRBV6-1 and TRBJ2-4; 7 positions agree with TRBD1. This CDR3 is 18 amino acids long. The V gene end was trimmed by 1 base and the J gene end by 0 bases; junction bases not matched to a gene: 9. Germline CDR1 and CDR2: MNHNS and SASEGT.

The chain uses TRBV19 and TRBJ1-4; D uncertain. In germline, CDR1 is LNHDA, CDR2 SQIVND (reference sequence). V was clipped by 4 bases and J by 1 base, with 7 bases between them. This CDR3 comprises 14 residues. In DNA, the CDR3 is TGTGCCAGTAGTAAGGGAGTAACTAATGAAAAACTGTTTTTT. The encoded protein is CASSKGVTNEKLFF.

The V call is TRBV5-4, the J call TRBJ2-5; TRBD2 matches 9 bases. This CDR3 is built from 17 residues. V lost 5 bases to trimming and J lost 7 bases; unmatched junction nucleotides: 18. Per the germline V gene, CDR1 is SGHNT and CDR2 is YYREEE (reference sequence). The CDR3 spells CASSPPPRAGGLLTQYF. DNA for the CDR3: TGTGCCAGCAGTCCCCCACCCAGGGCGGGGGGGCTATTGACCCAGTACTTC.

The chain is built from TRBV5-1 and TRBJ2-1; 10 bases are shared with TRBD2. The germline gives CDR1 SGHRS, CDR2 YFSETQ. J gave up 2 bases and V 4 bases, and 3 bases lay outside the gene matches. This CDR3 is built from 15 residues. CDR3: CASSPGTSAYNEQFF. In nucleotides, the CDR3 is TGCGCCAGCAGCCCCGGGACTAGCGCCTACAATGAGCAGTTCTTC.

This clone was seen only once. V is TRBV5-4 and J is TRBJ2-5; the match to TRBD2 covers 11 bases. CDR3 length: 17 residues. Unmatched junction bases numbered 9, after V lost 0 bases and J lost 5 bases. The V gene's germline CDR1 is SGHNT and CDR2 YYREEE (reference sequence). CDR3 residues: CASSLELAGGLEETQYF. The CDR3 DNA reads TGTGCCAGCAGCTTGGAATTAGCGGGGGGGCTTGAGGAGACCCAGTACTTC.

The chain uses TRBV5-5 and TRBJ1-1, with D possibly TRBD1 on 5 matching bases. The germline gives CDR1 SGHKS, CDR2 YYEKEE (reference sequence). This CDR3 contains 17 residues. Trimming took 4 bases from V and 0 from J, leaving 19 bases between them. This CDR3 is CASSDPRDLRVNTEAFF. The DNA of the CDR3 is TGTGCCAGCAGCGACCCCAGGGATTTAAGGGTGAACACTGAAGCTTTCTTT. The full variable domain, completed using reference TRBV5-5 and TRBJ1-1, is DAGVTQSPTHLIKTRGQQVTLRCSPISGHKSVSWYQQVLGQGPQFIFQYYEKEERGRGNFPDRFSARQFPNYSSELNVNALLLGDSALYLCASSDPRDLRVNTEAFFGQGTRLTVV.

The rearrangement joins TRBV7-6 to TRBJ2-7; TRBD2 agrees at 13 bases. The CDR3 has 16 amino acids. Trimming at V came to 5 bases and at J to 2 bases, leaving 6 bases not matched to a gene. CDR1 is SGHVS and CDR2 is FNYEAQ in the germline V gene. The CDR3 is CASSNGLAGAPYEQYF. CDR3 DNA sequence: TGTGCCAGCAGCAACGGACTAGCGGGGGCCCCCTACGAGCAGTACTTC.

CDR3 bases: TGCAGCGTTGATGCAGGTTCAAGGGGACTAGGGGGCTACACCTTC. Translating gives CSVDAGSRGLGGYTF. The chain employs TRBV29-1 and TRBJ1-2; the D gene is possibly TRBD1 (5 bases). Per germline, CDR1 SQVTM and CDR2 ANQGSEA. The CDR3 is made up of 15 amino acids. Trimming took off 3 bases at V and 8 bases at J, with 22 bases between the two ends.

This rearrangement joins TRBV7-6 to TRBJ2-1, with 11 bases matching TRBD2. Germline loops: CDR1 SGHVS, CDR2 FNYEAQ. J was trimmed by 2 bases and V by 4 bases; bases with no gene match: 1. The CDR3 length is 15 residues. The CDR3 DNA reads TGTGCCAGCAGCTCGACTAGCGGGACCTACAATGAGCAGTTCTTC. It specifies CASSSTSGTYNEQFF.

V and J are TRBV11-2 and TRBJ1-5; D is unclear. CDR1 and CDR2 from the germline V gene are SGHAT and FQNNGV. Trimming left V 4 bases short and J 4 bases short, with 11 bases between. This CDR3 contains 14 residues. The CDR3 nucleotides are TGTGCCAGCAGCTCCCTTCCGGGGAATCAGCCCCAGCATTTT. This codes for CASSSLPGNQPQHF.

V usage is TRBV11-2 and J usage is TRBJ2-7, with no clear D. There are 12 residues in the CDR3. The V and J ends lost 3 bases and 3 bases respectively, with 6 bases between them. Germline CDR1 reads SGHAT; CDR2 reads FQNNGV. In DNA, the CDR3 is TGTGCCAGCAGCTTCATGAGCTACGAGCAGTACTTC. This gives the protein CASSFMSYEQYF.

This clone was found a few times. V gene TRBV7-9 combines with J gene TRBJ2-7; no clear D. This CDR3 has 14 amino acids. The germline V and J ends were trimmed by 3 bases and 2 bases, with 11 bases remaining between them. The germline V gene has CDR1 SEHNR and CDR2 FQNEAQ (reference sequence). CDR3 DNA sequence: TGTGCCAGCAGCTTCACCGGAGCCACCTACGAGCAGTACTTC. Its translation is CASSFTGATYEQYF.

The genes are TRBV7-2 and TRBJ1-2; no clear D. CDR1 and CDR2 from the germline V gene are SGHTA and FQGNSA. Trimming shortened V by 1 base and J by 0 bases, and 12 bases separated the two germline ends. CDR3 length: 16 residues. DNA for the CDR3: TGTGCCAGCAGCTTAGACCCCGGGAGACCTAACTATGGCTACACCTTC. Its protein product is CASSLDPGRPNYGYTF.

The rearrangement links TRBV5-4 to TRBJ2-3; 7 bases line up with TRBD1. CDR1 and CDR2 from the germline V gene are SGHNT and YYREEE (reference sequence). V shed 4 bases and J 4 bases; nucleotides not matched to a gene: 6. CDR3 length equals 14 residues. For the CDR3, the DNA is TGTGCCAGCAGCCCCCAAGACAGGGCAGATACGCAGTATTTT. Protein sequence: CASSPQDRADTQYF. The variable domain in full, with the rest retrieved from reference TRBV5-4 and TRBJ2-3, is ETGVTQSPTHLIKTRGQQVTLRCSSQSGHNTVSWYQQALGQGPQFIFQYYREEENGRGNFPPRFSGLQFPNYSSELNVNALELDDSALYLCASSPQDRADTQYFGPGTRLTVL.

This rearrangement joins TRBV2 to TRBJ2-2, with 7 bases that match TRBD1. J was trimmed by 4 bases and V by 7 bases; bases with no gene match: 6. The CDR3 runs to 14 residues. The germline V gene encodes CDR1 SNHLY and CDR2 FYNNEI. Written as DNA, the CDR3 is TGTGCCAGCACCGAGACAGGGTCCACCGGGGAGCTGTTTTTT. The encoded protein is CASTETGSTGELFF.

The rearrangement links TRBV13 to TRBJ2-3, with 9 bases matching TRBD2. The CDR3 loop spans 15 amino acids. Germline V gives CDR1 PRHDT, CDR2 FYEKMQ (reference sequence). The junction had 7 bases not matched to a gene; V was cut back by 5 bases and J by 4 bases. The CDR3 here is CASSPGTSSADTQYF. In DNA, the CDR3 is TGTGCCAGCAGCCCAGGGACTAGCAGCGCAGATACGCAGTATTTT.

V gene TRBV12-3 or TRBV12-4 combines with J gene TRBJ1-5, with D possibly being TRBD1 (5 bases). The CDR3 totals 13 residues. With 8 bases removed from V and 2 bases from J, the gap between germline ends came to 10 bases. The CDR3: CASRAGGNQPQHF. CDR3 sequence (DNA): TGTGCCAGCCGTGCGGGGGGCAATCAGCCCCAGCATTTT.

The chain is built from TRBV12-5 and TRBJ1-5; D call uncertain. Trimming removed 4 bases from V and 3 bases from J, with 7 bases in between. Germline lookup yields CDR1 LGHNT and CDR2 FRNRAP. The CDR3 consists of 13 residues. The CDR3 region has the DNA TGTGCTAGTGGTTCCTCCTTCAATCAGCCCCAGCATTTT. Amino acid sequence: CASGSSFNQPQHF.

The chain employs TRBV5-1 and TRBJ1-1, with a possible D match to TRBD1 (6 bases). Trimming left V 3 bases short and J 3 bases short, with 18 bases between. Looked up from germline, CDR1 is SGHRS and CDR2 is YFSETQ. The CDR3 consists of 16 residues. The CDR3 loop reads CASSSSLRQADTEAFF. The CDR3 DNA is TGCGCCAGCAGCTCCTCTCTTAGACAGGCGGACACTGAAGCTTTCTTT.

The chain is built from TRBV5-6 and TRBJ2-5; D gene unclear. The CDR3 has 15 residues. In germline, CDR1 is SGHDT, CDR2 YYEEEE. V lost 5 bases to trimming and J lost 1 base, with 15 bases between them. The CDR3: CASRLRTPLQETQYF. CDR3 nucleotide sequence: TGTGCCAGCAGGCTACGAACTCCCCTCCAAGAGACCCAGTACTTC.

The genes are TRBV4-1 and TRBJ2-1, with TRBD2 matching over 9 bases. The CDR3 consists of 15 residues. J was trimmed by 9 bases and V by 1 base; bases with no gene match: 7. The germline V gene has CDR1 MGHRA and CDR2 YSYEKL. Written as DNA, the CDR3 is TGCGCCAGCAGCCAAGTAGGCGGGGGGGCCTCTGAGCAGTTCTTC. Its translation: CASSQVGGGASEQFF.

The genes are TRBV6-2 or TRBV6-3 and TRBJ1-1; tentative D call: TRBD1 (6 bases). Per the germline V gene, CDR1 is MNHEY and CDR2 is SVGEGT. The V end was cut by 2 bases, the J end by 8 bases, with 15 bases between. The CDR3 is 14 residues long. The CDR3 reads CASSYRAQGTEAFF. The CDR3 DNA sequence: TGTGCCAGCAGTTACCGGGCACAGGGCACGGAAGCTTTCTTT.

This CDR3 is CASSGPLLEEQYF. DNA for the CDR3: TGCGCCAGCAGCGGGCCCTTACTAGAAGAGCAGTACTTC. V usage is TRBV10-2 and J usage is TRBJ2-7, with D possibly matching TRBD2 (5 bases). The CDR3 is 13 residues long. Trimming left V 6 bases short and J 7 bases short, with 16 bases between. The germline V gene encodes CDR1 WSHSY and CDR2 SAAADI.

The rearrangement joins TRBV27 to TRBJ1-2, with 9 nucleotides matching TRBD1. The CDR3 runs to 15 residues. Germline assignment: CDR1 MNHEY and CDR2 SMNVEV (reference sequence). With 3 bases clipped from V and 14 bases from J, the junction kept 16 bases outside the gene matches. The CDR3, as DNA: TGTGCCAGCAGTTTGTCCCCCGGTGGACAGGGGATAAGGACCTTC. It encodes CASSLSPGGQGIRTF.

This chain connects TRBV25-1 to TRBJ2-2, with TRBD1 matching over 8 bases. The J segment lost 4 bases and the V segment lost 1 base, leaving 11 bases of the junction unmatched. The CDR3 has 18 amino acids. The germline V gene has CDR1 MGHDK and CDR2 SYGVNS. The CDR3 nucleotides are TGTGCCAGCAGTGAATTGGGAACAGGGGGGCGGCGCACCGGGGAGCTGTTTTTT. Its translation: CASSELGTGGRRTGELFF.

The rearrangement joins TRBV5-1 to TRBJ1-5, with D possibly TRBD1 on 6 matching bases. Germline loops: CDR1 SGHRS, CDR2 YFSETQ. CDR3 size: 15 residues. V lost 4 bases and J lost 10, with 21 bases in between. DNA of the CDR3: TGCGCCAGCAGCATAGTGGGAGGGGGAAGTGGTCCCCAGCATTTT. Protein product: CASSIVGGGSGPQHF.

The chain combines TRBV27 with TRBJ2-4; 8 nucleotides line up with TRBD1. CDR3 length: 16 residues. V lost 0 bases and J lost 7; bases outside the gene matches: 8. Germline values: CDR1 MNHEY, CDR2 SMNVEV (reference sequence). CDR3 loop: CASSLSTGAGMNIQYF. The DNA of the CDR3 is TGTGCCAGCAGTTTATCGACAGGGGCCGGGATGAACATTCAGTACTTC.

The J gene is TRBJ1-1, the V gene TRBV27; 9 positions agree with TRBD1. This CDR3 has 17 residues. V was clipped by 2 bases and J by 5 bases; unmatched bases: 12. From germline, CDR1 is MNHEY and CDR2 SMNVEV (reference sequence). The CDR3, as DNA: TGTGCCAGCAGTTTAGGAGGGGTTGGACAGGGGAGAACTGAAGCTTTCTTT. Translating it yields CASSLGGVGQGRTEAFF.

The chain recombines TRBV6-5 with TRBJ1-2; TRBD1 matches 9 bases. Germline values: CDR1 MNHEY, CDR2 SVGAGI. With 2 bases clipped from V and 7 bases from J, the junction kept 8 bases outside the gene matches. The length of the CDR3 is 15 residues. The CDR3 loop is CASSYDLGQGGGYTF. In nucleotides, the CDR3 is TGTGCCAGCAGTTACGATCTGGGACAGGGAGGTGGCTACACCTTC.